One TCR beta chain is described in this entry. These data come from a study of control samples from healthy donors and cancer patients. The CDR3 loop spans 11 amino acids. With 6 bases removed from V and 5 bases from J, the gap between germline ends came to 2 bases. Germline CDR1 is MNHNY and CDR2 is SVGAGI (reference sequence). Assay used: immunoSEQ multiplex PCR; TCRdb lists only in-frame clones, some missing. The data show 100,000 to 150,000 clones, about 87% seen once. V usage is TRBV6-6 and J usage is TRBJ1-6, with D uncertain. The specimen sequenced was blood. This TCR was recovered from a man aged 55 to 70 in good health. CDR3 bases: TGTGCCAGCAGAGATAATTCACCCCTCCACTTT. Protein product: CASRDNSPLHF.